This paragraph covers one T cell receptor beta chain sequence. The antigen is undetermined. The CDR3 length is 13 residues. The data are from a study of monozygotic twins with inflammatory bowel disease. General study points: Repertoire similarity did not differ between concordant and discordant twins, perhaps due to limited power.

TCRdb reworked the 5' RACE reads into one entry per CDR3 protein, no DNA. This sample's table has about 210,000 distinct CDR3 sequences. The genes are TRBV12-3 or TRBV12-4 and TRBJ2-5; TCRdb's D call of TRBD1 is untestable without DNA. Sequencing input: blood. The source is a human donor with ulcerative colitis or Crohn's disease, or a healthy co-twin of an affected twin (not recorded which). This chain's CDR3 is CASARGRKETQYF.